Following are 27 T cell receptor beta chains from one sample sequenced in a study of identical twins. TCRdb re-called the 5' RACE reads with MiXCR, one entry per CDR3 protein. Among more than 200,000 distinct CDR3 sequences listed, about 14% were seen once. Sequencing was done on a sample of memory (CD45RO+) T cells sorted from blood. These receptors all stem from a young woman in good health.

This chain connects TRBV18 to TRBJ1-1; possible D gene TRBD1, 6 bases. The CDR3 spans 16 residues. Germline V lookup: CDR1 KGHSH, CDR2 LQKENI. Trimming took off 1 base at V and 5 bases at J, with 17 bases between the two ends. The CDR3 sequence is CASSPRMGAVETEAFF. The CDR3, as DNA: TGTGCCAGCTCACCACGAATGGGGGCTGTAGAGACTGAAGCTTTCTTT.

In DNA form, the CDR3 reads TGTGCCAGCTCTACCCAGGGTAGTGGCAATTCACCCCTCCACTTT. Protein: CASSTQGSGNSPLHF. The chain employs TRBV6-1 and TRBJ1-6, with a possible D match to TRBD1 (5 bases). The CDR3 runs to 15 residues. V lost 8 bases and J 7 bases, leaving 18 bases between the germline ends. CDR1 and CDR2 from the germline V gene are MNHNS and SASEGT.

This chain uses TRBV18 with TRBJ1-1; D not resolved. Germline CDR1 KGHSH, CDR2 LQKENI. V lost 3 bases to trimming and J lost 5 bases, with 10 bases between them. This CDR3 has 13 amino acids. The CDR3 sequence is CASSPSGPTEAFF. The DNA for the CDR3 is TGTGCCAGCTCACCCTCTGGACCTACTGAAGCTTTCTTT. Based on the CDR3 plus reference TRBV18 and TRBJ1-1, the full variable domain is NAGVMQNPRHLVRRRGQEARLRCSPMKGHSHVYWYRQLPEEGLKFMVYLQKENIIDESGMPKERFSAEFPKEGPSILRIQQVVRGDSAAYFCASSPSGPTEAFFGQGTRLTVV.

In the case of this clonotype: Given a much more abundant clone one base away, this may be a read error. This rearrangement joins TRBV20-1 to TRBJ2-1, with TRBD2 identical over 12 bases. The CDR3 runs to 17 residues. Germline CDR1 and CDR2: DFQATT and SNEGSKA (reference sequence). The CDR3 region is CCAPIAGLAGLYNEQFF. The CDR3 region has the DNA TGCTGTGCTCCTATCGCTGGACTAGCGGGATTGTACAATGAGCAGTTCTTC.

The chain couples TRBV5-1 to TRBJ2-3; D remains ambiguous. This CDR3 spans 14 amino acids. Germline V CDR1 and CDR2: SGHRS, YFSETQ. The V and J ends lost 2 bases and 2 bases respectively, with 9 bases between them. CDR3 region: CASSFPVYTDTQYF. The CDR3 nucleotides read TGCGCCAGCAGCTTTCCGGTCTACACAGATACGCAGTATTTT.

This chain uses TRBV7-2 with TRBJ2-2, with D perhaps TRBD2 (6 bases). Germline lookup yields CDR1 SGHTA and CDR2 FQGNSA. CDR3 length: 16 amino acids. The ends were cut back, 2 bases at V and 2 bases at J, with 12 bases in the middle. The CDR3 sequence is CASSLQWGLNTGELFF. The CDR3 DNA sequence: TGTGCCAGCAGCTTACAATGGGGACTTAACACCGGGGAGCTGTTTTTT.

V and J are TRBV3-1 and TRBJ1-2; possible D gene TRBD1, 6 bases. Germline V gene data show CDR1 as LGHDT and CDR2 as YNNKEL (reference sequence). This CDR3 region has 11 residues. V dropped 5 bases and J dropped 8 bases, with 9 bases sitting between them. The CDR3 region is CASSSGQGYTF. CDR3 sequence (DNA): TGTGCCAGCAGCTCCGGACAGGGCTACACCTTC. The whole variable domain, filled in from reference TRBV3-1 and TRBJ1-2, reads DTAVSQTPKYLVTQMGNDKSIKCEQNLGHDTMYWYKQDSKKFLKIMFSYNNKELIINETVPNRFSPKSPDKAHLNLHINSLELGDSAVYFCASSSGQGYTFGSGTRLTVV.

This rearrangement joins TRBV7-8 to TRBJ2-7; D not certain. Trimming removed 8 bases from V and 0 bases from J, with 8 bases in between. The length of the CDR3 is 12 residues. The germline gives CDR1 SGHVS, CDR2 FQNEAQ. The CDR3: CASGVLSYEQYF. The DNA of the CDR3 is TGTGCCAGCGGGGTCCTCTCCTACGAGCAGTACTTC.

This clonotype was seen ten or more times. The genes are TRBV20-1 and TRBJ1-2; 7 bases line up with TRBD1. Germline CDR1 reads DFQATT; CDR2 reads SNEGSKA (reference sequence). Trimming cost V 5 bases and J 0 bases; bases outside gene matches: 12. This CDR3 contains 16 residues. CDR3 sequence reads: CSASGSRQGPNYGYTF. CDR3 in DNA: TGCAGTGCTTCCGGTTCCCGACAGGGACCTAACTATGGCTACACCTTC.

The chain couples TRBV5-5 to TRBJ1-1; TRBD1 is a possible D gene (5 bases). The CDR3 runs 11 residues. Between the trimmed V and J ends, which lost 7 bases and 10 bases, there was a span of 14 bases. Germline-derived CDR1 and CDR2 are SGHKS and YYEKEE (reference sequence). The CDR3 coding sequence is TGTGCCAGCGATGGGGGGAGAGGAGCTTTCTTT. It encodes CASDGGRGAFF.

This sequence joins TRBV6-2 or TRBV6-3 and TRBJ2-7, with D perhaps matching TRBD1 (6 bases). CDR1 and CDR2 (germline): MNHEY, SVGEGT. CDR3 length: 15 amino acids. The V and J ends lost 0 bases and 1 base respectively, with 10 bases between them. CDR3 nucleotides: TGTGCCAGCAGTTACTCTACAGGGTCGTCCTACGAGCAGTACTTC. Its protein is CASSYSTGSSYEQYF.

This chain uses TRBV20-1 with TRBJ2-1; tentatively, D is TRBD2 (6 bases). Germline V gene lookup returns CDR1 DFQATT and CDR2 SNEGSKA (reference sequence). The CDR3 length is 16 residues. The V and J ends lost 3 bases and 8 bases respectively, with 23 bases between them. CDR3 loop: CSASALGLAFGDEQFF. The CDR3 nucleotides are TGCAGTGCTAGTGCCCTAGGGCTAGCGTTTGGCGATGAGCAGTTCTTC.

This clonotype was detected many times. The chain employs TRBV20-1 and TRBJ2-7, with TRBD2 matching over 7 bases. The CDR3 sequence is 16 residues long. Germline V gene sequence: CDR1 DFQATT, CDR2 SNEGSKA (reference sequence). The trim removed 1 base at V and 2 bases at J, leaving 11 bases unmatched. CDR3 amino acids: CSARGKGSGSTYEQYF. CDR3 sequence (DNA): TGCAGTGCTAGAGGGAAGGGTAGCGGGTCGACCTACGAGCAGTACTTC.

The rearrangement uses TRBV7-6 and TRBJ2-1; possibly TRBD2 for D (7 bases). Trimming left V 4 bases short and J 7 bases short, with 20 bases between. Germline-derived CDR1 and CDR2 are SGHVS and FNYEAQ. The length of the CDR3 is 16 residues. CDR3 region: CASSSRGAVAGNEQFF. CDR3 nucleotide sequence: TGTGCCAGCAGCTCACGGGGGGCGGTAGCTGGAAATGAGCAGTTCTTC. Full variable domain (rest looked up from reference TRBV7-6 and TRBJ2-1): GAGVSQSPRYKVTKRGQDVALRCDPISGHVSLYWYRQALGQGPEFLTYFNYEAQQDKSGLPNDRFSAERPEGSISTLTIQRTEQRDSAMYRCASSSRGAVAGNEQFFGPGTRLTVL.

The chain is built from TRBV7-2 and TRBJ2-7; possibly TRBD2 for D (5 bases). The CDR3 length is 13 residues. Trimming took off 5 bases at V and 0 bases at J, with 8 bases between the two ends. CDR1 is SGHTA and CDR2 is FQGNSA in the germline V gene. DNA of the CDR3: TGTGCCAGCAGCCCTGACTACTCCTACGAGCAGTACTTC. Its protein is CASSPDYSYEQYF.

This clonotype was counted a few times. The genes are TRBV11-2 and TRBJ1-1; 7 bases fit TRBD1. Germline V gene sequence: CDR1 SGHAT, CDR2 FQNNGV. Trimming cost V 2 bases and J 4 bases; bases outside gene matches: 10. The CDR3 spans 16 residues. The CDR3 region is CASSLIPTGPTTEAFF. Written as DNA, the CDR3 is TGTGCCAGCAGCTTAATCCCGACAGGGCCTACCACTGAAGCTTTCTTT.

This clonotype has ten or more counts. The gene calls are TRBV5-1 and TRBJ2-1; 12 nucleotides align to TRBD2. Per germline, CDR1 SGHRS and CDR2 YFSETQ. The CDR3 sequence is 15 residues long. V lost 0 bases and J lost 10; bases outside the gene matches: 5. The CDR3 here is CASSLALAGGSEQFF. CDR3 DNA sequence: TGCGCCAGCAGCTTGGCGCTAGCGGGGGGGTCCGAGCAGTTCTTC.

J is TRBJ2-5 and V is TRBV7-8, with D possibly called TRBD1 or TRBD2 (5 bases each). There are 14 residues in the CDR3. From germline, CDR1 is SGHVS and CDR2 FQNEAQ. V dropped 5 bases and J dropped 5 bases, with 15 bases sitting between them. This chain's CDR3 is CASSPAHWGETQYF. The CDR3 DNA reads TGTGCCAGCAGCCCCGCTCACTGGGGGGAGACCCAGTACTTC.

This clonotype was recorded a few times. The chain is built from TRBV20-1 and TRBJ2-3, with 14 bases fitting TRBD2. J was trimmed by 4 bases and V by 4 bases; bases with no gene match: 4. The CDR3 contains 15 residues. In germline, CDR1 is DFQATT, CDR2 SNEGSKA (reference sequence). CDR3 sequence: CSAKGLAGEADTQYF. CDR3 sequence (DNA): TGCAGTGCTAAGGGACTAGCGGGAGAGGCAGATACGCAGTATTTT.

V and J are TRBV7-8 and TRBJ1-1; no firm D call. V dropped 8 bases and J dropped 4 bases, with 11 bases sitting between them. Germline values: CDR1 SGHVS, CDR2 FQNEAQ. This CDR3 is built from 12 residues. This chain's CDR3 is CASRGTLTEAFF. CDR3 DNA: TGTGCCAGCCGAGGAACCCTCACTGAAGCTTTCTTT.

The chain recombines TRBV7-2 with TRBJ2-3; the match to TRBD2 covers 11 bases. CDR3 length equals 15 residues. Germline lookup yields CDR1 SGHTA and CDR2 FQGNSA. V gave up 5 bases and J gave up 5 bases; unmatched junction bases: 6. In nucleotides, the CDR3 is TGTGCCAGCAGCCCCGGCGGACTAGCGGGAGATACGCAGTATTTT. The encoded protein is CASSPGGLAGDTQYF.

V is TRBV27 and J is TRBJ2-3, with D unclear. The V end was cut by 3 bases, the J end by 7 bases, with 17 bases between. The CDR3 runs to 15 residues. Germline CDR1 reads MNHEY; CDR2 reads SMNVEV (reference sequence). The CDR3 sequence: CASSFEASGPYTQYF. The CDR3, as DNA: TGTGCCAGCAGTTTTGAGGCTAGTGGTCCTTATACGCAGTATTTT.

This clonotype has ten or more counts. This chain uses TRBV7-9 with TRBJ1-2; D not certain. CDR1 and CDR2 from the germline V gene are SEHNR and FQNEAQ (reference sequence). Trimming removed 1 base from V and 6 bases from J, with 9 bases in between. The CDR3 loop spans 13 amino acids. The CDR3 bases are TGTGCCAGCAGCTTAGTCGCGAAGGATGGCTACACCTTC. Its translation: CASSLVAKDGYTF.

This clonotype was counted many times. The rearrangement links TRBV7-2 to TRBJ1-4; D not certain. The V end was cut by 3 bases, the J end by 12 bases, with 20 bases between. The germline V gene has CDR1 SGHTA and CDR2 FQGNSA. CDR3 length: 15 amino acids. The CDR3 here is CASSLGGVPAEELFF. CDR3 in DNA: TGTGCCAGCAGCTTGGGTGGGGTCCCGGCCGAGGAACTGTTTTTT.

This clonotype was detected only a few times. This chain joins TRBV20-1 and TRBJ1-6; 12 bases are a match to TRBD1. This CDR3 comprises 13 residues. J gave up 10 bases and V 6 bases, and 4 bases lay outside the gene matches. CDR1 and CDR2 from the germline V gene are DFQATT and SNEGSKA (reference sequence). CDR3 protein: CSARDRGLSPLHF. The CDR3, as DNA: TGCAGTGCGAGGGACAGGGGGCTATCACCCCTCCACTTT.

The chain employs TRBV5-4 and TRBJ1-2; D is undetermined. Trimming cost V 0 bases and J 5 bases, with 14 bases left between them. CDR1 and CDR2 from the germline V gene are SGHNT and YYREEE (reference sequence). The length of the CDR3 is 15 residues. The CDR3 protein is CASSLEPTTPYGYTF. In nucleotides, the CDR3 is TGTGCCAGCAGCTTGGAACCCACAACCCCTTATGGCTACACCTTC.

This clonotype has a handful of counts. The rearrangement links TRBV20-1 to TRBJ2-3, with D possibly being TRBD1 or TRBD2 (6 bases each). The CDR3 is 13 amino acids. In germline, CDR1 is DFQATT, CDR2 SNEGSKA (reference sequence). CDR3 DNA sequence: TGCCTACTGACGGGGGCCGCCACAGATACGCAGTATTTT. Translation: CLLTGAATDTQYF.